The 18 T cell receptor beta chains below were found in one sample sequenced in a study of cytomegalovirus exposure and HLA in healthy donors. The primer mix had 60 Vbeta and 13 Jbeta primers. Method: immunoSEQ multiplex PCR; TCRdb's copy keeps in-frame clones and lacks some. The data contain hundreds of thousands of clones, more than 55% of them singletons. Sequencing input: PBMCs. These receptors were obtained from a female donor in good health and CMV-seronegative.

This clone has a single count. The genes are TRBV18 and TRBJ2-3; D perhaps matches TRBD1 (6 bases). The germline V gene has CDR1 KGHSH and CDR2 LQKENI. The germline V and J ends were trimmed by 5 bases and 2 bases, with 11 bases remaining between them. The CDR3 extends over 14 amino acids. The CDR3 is CASSSRTATDTQYF. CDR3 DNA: TGTGCCAGCTCATCCCGGACAGCCACAGATACGCAGTATTTT.

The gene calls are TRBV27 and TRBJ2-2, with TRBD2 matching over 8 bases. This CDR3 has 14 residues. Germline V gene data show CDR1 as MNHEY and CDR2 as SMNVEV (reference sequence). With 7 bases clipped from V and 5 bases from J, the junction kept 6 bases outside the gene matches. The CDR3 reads CASKQRERTGELFF. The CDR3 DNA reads TGTGCCAGCAAACAGCGGGAGAGAACCGGGGAGCTGTTTTTT.

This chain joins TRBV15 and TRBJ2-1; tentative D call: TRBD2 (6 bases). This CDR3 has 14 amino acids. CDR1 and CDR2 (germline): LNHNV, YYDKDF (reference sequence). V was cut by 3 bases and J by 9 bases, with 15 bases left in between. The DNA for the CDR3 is TGTGCCACCAGCAGGGACTATTTGGGGGGTGAGCAGTTCTTC. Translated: CATSRDYLGGEQFF.

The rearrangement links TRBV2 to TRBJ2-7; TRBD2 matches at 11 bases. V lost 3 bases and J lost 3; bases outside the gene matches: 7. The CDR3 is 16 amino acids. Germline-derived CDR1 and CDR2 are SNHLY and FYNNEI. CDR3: CASSETTSGRLYEQYF. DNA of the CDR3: TGTGCCAGCAGTGAGACAACTAGCGGGAGACTCTACGAGCAGTACTTC.

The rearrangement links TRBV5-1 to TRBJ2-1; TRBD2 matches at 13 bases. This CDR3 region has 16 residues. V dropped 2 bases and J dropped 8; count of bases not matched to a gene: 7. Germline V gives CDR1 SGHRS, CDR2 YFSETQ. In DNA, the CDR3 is TGCGCCAGCAGCTTCTCTGGACTAGCGGGAGTGGATGAGCAGTTCTTC. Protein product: CASSFSGLAGVDEQFF.

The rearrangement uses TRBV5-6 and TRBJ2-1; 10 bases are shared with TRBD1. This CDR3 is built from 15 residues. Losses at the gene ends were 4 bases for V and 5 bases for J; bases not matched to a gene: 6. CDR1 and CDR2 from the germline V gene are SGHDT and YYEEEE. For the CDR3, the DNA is TGTGCCAGCAGCCTACCGGGACAGGGGAACAATGAGCAGTTCTTC. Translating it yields CASSLPGQGNNEQFF.

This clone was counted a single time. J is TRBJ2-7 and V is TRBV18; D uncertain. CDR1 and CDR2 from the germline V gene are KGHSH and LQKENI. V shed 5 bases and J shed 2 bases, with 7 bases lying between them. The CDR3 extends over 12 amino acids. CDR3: CASSFTAYEQYF. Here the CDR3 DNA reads TGTGCCAGCTCATTTACAGCCTACGAGCAGTACTTC. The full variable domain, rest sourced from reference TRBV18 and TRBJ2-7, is NAGVMQNPRHLVRRRGQEARLRCSPMKGHSHVYWYRQLPEEGLKFMVYLQKENIIDESGMPKERFSAEFPKEGPSILRIQQVVRGDSAAYFCASSFTAYEQYFGPGTRLTVT.

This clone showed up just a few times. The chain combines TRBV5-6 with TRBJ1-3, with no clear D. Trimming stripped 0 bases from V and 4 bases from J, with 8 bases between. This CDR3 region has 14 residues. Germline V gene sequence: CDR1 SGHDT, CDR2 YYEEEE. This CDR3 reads CASSLGRAGNTIYF. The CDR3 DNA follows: TGTGCCAGCAGCTTGGGGCGAGCGGGAAACACCATATATTTT.

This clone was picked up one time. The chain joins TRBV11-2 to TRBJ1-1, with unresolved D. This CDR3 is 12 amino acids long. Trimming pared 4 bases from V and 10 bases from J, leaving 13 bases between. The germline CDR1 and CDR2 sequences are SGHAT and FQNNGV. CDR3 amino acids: CASSSFQYGAFF. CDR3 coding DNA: TGTGCCAGCAGCTCCTTTCAATACGGAGCTTTCTTT.

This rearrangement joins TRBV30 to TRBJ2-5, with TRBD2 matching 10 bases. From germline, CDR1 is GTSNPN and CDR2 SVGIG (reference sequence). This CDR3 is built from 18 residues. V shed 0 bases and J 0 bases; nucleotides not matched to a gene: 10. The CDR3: CAWSVRTSGISYQETQYF. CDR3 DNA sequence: TGTGCCTGGAGTGTACGGACTAGCGGAATTTCGTACCAAGAGACCCAGTACTTC.

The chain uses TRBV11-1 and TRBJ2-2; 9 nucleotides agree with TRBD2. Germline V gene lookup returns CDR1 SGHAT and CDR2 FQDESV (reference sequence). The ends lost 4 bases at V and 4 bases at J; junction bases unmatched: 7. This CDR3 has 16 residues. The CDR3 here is CASSSRTSAGTGELFF. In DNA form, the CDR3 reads TGTGCCAGCAGCTCAAGGACTAGCGCGGGCACCGGGGAGCTGTTTTTT. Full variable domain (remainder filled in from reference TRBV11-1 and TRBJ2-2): EAEVAQSPRYKITEKSQAVAFWCDPISGHATLYWYRQILGQGPELLVQFQDESVVDDSQLPKDRFSAERLKGVDSTLKIQPAELGDSAMYLCASSSRTSAGTGELFFGEGSRLTVL.

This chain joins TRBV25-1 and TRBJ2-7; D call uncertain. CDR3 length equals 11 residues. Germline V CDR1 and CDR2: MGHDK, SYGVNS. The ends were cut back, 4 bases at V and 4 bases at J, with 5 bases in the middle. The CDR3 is CASSVLYEQYF. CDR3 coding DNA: TGTGCCAGCAGTGTTCTATACGAGCAGTACTTC.

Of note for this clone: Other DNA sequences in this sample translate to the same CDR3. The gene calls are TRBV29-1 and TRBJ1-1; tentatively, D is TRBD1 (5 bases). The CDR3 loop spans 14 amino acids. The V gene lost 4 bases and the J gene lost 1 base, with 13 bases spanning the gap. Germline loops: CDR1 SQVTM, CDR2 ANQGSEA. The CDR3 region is CSVGLGGKNTEAFF. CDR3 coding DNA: TGCAGCGTTGGGCTCGGGGGGAAGAACACTGAAGCTTTCTTT. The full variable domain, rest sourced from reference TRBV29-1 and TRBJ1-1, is SAVISQKPSRDICQRGTSLTIQCQVDSQVTMMFWYRQQPGQSLTLIATANQGSEATYESGFVIDKFPISRPNLTFSTLTVSNMSPEDSSIYLCSVGLGGKNTEAFFGQGTRLTVV.

DNA for the CDR3: TGCGCCAGCAGTGGGCAGGGGGTGGCCGGGACTAGGCTCCATGAGCAGTTCTTC. Amino acids: CASSGQGVAGTRLHEQFF. The chain couples TRBV10-2 to TRBJ2-1, with a possible D match to TRBD2 (8 bases). The CDR3 has 18 residues. Germline assignment: CDR1 WSHSY and CDR2 SAAADI. V was shortened by 4 bases and J by 8 bases, with 27 bases between the two germline ends.

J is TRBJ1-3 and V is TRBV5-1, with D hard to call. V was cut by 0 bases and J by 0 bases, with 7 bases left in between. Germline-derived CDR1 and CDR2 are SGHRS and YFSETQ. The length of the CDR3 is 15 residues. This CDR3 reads CASSLDPDSGNTIYF. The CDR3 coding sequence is TGCGCCAGCAGCTTGGATCCAGACTCTGGAAACACCATATATTTT. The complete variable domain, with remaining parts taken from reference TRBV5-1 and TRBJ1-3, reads KAGVTQTPRYLIKTRGQQVTLSCSPISGHRSVSWYQQTPGQGLQFLFEYFSETQRNKGNFPGRFSGRQFSNSRSEMNVSTLELGDSALYLCASSLDPDSGNTIYFGEGSWLTVV.

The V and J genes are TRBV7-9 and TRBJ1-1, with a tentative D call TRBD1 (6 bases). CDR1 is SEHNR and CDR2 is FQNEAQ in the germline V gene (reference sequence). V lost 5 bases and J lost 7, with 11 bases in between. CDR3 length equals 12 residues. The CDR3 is CASSPDRLEAFF. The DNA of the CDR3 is TGTGCCAGCAGCCCCGACAGGCTTGAAGCTTTCTTT.

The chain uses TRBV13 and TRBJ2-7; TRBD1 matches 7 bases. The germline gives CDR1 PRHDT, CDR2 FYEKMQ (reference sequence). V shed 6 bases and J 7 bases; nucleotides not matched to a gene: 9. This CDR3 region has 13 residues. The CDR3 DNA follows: TGTGCCAGCAGATTTAAGGGGGCTTGGGAGCAGTACTTC. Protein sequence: CASRFKGAWEQYF.

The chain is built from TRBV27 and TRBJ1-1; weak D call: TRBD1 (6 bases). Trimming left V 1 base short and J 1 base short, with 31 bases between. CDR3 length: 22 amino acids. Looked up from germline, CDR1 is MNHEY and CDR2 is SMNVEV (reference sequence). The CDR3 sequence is CASSLFILGGPVSLRGNTEAFF. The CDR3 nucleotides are TGTGCCAGCAGTTTATTTATTCTTGGGGGCCCGGTATCCCTCAGGGGGAACACTGAAGCTTTCTTT.